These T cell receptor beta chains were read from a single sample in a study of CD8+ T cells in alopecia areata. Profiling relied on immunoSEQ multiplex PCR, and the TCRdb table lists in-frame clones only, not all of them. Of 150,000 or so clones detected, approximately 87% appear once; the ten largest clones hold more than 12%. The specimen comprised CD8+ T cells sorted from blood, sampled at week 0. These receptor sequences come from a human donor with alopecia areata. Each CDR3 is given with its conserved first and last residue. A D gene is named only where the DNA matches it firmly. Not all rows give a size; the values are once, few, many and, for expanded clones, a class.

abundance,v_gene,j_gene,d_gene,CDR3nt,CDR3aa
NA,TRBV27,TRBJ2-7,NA,TGTGCCAGCCGATGGGGGGGCCAGGGCTCAAAGCAGTACTTC,CASRWGGQGSKQYF
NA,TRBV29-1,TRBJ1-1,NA,TGCAGCGTGCAGGGGAGGTTCGCTGAAGCTTTCTTT,CSVQGRFAEAFF
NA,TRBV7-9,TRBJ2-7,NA,TGTGCCAGCAGCTTACCGATCGCCCCCTACGAGCAGTACTTC,CASSLPIAPYEQYF
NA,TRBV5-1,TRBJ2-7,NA,TGCGCCAGCAGCTTGGGTGTAGGGGAGAACGAGCAGTACTTC,CASSLGVGENEQYF
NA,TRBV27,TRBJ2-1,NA,TGTGCCAGCAGGTTAGGGGGTAATGAGCAGTTCTTC,CASRLGGNEQFF
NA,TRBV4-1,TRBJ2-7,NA,TGCGCCAGCAGCCTAGGCGGGCTTTCCTACGAGCAGTACTTC,CASSLGGLSYEQYF
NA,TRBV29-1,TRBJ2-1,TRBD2,TGCAGCGTTCATCCTAGCGGAATGGGATACAATGAGCAGTTCTTC,CSVHPSGMGYNEQFF
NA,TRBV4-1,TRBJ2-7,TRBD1,TGCGCCAGCAGCCAAGATTCAGCAGGGGGCAGCGAGCAGTACTTC,CASSQDSAGGSEQYF
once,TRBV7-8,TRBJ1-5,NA,TGTGCCAGCAGCTCAAGGGCAGGGAATCAGCCCCAGCATTTT,CASSSRAGNQPQHF
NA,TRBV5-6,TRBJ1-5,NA,TGTGCCAGCAGCTTTGGGGGCGCGAATCAGCCCCAGCATTTT,CASSFGGANQPQHF
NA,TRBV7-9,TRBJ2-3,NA,TGTGCCAGCAGCTTAAAAGTGAACAGCACAGATACGCAGTATTTT,CASSLKVNSTDTQYF
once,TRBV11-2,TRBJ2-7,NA,TGTGCCAGCAGACGGGACGGGACCTACGAGCAGTACTTC,CASRRDGTYEQYF
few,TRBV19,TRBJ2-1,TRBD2,TGTGCCAGTAGTCTCATCCCACTAGCGGGAGGTGGCAATGAGCAGTTCTTC,CASSLIPLAGGGNEQFF
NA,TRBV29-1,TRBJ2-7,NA,TGCAGCGTTGAATTAGACAACTCCTACGAGCAGTACTTC,CSVELDNSYEQYF
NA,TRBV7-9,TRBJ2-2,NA,TGTGCCAGCAGCTCACCGATAGGACTCGAGAACACCGGGGAGCTGTTTTTT,CASSSPIGLENTGELFF
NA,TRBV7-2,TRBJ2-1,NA,TGTGCCAGCAGCCCCCCCCGCAATGAGCAGTTCTTC,CASSPPRNEQFF
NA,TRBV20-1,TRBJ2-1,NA,TGCAGTGCGACCACAGGGAATGAGCAGTTCTTC,CSATTGNEQFF
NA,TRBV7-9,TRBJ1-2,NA,TGTGCCAGCAGCTTAGAAGGTGGAGGGGCCTATGGCTACACCTTC,CASSLEGGGAYGYTF
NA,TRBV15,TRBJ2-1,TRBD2,TGTGCCACCAGCAGAGATCGGCCTAGCGGGGGGCACAATGAGCAGTTCTTC,CATSRDRPSGGHNEQFF
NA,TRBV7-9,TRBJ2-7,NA,TGTGCCAGCAGCTTAGAGGCTCACTACGAGCAGTACTTC,CASSLEAHYEQYF
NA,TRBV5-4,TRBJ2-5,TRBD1,TGTGCCAGCAGCTTGGGGACAGGGGGCGTTGGAGAGACCCAGTACTTC,CASSLGTGGVGETQYF
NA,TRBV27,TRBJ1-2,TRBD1,TGTGCCAGCAGTCTCGGGACAGGGCGAGGCTACACCTTC,CASSLGTGRGYTF
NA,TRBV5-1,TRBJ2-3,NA,TGCGCCAGCAGCGGTGAAGGGGGTGATACGCAGTATTTT,CASSGEGGDTQYF
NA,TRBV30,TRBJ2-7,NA,TGTGCCTGGAGTGTAAACCCAGGGGAGAGCTCCTACGAGCAGTACTTC,CAWSVNPGESSYEQYF
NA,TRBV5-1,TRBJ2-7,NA,TGCGCCAGCAGCTTGGAAGGTACTCCCGCCTACGAGCAGTACTTC,CASSLEGTPAYEQYF
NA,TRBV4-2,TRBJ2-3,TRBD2,TGTGCCAGCAGCCAACCGACTAGCGGGAGCACAGATACGCAGTATTTT,CASSQPTSGSTDTQYF
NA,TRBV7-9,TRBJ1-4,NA,TGTGCCAGCAGCGAAGGATATTCAACTAATGAAAAACTGTTTTTT,CASSEGYSTNEKLFF
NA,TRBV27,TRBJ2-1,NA,TGTGCCAGCAGCCCCTCTATTAACCGGGACCGGGTTTACAATGAGCAGTTCTTC,CASSPSINRDRVYNEQFF